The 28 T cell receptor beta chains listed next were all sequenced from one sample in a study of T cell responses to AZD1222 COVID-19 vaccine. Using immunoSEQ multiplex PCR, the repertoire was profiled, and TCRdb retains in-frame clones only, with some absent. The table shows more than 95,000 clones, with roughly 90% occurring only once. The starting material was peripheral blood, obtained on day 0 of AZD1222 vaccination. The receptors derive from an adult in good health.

DNA of the CDR3: TGTGCCAGCAGCCTAACAGGGGGACGGGGTCGGGATACGCAGTATTTT. Encoded protein: CASSLTGGRGRDTQYF. The chain joins TRBV3-1 (or the pseudogene TRBV3-2) to TRBJ2-3, with 8 bases identical to TRBD1. The CDR3 loop spans 16 amino acids. J gave up 6 bases and V 4 bases, and 12 bases lay outside the gene matches. CDR1 is LGHDT, CDR2 YNNKEL, per germline (reference sequence).

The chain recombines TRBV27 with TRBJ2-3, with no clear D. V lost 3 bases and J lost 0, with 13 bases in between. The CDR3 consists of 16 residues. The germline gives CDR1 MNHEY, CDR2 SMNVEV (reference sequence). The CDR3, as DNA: TGTGCCAGCAGTTTTCGGGCGATTGCAAGCACAGATACGCAGTATTTT. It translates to CASSFRAIASTDTQYF.

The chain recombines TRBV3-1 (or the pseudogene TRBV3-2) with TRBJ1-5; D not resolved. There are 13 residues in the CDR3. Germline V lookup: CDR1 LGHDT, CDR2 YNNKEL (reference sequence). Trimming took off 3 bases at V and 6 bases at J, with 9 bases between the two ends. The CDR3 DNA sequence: TGTGCCAGCAGCCAGAGTCGGGGTCAGCCCCAGCATTTT. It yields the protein CASSQSRGQPQHF.

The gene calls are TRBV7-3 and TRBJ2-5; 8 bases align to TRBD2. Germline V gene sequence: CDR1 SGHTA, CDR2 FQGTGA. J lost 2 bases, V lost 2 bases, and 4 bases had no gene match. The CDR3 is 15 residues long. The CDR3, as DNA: TGTGCCAGCAGCTTACAGAGCGGGAGACAAGAGACCCAGTACTTC. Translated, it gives CASSLQSGRQETQYF.

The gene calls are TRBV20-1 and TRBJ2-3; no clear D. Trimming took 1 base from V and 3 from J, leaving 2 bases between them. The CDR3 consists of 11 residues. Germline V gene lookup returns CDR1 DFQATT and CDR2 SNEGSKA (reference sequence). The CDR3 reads CSARATDTQYF. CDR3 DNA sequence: TGCAGTGCTAGAGCAACAGATACGCAGTATTTT.

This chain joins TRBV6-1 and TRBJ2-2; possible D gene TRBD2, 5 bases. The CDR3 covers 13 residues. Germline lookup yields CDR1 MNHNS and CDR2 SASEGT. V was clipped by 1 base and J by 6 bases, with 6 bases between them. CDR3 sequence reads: CASSEGESGELFF. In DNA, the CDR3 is TGTGCCAGCAGTGAAGGGGAGTCCGGGGAGCTGTTTTTT.

CDR3 in amino acids: CASSPLGLGNSPLHF. The DNA for the CDR3 is TGTGCCAGCAGCCCCCTGGGCCTTGGAAATTCACCCCTCCACTTT. This chain uses TRBV7-6 with TRBJ1-6; no firm D call. The CDR3 runs to 15 residues. Looked up from germline, CDR1 is SGHVS and CDR2 is FNYEAQ. Trimming removed 5 bases from V and 7 bases from J, with 15 bases in between.

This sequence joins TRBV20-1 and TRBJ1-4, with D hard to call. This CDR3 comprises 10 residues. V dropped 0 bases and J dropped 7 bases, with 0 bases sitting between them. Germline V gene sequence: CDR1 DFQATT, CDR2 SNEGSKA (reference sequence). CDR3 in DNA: TGCAGTGCTAGAGATGAAAAACTGTTTTTT. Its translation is CSARDEKLFF.

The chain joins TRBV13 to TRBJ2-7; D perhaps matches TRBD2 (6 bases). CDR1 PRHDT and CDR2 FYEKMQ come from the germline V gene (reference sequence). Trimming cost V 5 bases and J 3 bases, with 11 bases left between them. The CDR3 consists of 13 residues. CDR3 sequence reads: CASSPPGGYEQYF. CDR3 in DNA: TGTGCCAGCAGCCCACCCGGGGGCTACGAGCAGTACTTC.

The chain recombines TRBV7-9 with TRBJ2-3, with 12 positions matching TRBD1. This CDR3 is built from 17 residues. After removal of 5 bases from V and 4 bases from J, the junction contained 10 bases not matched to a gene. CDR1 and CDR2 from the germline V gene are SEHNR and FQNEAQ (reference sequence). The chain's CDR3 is CASSPGTGGWGPDTQYF. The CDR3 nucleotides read TGTGCCAGCAGCCCAGGGACAGGGGGCTGGGGCCCAGATACGCAGTATTTT.

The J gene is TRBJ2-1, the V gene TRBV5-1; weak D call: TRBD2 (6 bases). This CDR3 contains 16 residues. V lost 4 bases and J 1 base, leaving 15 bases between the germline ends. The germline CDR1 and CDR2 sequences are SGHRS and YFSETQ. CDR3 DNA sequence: TGCGCCAGCAGCGTCCAAGGCGCGGGATCCTACAATGAGCAGTTCTTC. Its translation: CASSVQGAGSYNEQFF.

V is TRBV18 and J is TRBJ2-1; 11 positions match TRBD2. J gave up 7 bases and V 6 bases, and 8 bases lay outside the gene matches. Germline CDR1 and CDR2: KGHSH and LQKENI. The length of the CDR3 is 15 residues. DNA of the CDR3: TGTGCCAGCTCGTTCACTAGCGGGAGCGTTAATGAGCAGTTCTTC. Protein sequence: CASSFTSGSVNEQFF.

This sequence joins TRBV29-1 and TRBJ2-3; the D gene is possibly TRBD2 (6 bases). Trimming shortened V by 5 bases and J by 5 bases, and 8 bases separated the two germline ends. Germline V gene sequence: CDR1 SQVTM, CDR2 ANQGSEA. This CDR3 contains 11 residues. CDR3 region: CSVSAGDTQYF. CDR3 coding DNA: TGCAGCGTTTCAGCGGGAGATACGCAGTATTTT.

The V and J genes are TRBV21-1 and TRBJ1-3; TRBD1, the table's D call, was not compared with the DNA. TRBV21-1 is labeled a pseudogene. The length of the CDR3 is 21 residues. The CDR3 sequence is CASSKVGWAHQAASSGNTIYF. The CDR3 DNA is TGTGCCAGCAGCAAAGTCGGATGGGCACACCAAGCAGCAAGCTCTGGAAACACCATATATTTT.

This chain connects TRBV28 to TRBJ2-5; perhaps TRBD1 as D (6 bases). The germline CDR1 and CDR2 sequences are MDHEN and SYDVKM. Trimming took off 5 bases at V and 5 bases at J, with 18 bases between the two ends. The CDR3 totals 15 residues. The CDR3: CASSGAGDPRETQYF. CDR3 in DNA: TGTGCCAGCAGTGGCGCAGGGGACCCCAGGGAGACCCAGTACTTC.

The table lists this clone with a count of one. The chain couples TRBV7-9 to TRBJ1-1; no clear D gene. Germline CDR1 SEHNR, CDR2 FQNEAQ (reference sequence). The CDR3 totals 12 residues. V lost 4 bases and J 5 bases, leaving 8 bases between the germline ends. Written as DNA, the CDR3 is TGTGCCAGCAGCTATGTGGGTACTGAAGCTTTCTTT. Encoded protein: CASSYVGTEAFF.

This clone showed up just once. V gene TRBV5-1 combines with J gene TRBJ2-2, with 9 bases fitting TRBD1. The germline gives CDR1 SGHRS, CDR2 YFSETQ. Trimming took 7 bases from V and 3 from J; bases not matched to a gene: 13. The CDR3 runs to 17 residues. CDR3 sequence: CASHRPQDRGDTGELFF. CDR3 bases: TGCGCCAGCCACCGGCCGCAGGACAGGGGAGACACCGGGGAGCTGTTTTTT.

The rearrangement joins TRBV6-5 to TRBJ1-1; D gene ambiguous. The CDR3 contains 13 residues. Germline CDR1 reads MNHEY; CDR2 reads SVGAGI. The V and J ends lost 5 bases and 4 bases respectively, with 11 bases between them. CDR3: CASSSYTSTEAFF. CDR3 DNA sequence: TGTGCCAGCAGTAGCTATACGAGCACTGAAGCTTTCTTT.

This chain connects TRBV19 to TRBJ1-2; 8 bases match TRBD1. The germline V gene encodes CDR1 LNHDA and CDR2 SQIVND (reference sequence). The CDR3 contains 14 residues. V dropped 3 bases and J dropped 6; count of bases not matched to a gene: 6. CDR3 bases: TGTGCCAGTAGTATTCCGGACAGGGTGAATGGCTACACCTTC. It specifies CASSIPDRVNGYTF.

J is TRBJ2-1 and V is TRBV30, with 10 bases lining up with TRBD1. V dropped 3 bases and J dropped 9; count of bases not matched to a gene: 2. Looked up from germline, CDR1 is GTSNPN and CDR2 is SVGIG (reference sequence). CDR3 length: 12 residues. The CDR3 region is CAWSRDRGEQFF. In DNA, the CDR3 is TGTGCCTGGAGCCGGGACAGGGGTGAGCAGTTCTTC.

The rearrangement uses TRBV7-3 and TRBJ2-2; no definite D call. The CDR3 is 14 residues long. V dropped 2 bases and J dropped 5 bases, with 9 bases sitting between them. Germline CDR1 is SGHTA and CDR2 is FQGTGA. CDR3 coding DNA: TGTGCCAGCAGCTTACCCCTAAGTACCGGGGAGCTGTTTTTT. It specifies CASSLPLSTGELFF.

This CDR3 reads CASSIQGSSYEQYF. In DNA, the CDR3 is TGTGCCAGTAGTATACAGGGGAGCTCCTACGAGCAGTACTTC. The V call is TRBV19, the J call TRBJ2-7, with D perhaps matching TRBD1 (6 bases). V was trimmed by 2 bases and J by 0 bases, leaving 8 bases between them. This CDR3 contains 14 residues. The V gene's germline CDR1 is LNHDA and CDR2 SQIVND (reference sequence).

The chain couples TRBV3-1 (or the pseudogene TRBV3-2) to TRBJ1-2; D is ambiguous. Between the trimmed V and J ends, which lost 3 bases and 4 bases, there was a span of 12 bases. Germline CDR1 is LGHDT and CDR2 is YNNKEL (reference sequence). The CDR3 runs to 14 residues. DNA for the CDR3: TGTGCCAGCAGCCAGTTACAGCGCCTCTATGGCTACACCTTC. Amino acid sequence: CASSQLQRLYGYTF.

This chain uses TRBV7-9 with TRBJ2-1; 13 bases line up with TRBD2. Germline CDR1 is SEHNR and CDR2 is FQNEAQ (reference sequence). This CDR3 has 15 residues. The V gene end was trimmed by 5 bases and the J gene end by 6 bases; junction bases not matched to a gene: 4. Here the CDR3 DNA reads TGTGCCAGCAGCGGACTAGCGGGAGTGAGCAATGAGCAGTTCTTC. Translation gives CASSGLAGVSNEQFF.

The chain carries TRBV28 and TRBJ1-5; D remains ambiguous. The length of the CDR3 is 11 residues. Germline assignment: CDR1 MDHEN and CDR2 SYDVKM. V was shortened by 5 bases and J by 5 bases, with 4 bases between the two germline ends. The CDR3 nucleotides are TGTGCCAGCAGTGGGGATCAGCCCCAGCATTTT. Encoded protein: CASSGDQPQHF.

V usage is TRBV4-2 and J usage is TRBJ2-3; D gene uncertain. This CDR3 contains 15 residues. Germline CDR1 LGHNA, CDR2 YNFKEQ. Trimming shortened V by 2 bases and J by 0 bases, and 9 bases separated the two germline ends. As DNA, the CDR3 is TGTGCCAGCAGCCAATCCCTAGGGAGCACAGATACGCAGTATTTT. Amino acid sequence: CASSQSLGSTDTQYF.

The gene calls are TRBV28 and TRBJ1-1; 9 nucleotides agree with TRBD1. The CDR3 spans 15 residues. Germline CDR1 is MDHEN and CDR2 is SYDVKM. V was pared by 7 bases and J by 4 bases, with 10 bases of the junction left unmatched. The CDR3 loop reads CASTVWGTGITEAFF. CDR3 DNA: TGTGCCAGCACCGTCTGGGGGACAGGGATCACTGAAGCTTTCTTT.

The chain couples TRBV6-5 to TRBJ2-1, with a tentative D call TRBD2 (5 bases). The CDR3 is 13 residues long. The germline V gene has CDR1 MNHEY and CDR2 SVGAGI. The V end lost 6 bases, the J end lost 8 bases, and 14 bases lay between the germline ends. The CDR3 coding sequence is TGTGCCAGCAGGCGGGCCTCCGGTCATGAGCAGTTCTTC. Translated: CASRRASGHEQFF.